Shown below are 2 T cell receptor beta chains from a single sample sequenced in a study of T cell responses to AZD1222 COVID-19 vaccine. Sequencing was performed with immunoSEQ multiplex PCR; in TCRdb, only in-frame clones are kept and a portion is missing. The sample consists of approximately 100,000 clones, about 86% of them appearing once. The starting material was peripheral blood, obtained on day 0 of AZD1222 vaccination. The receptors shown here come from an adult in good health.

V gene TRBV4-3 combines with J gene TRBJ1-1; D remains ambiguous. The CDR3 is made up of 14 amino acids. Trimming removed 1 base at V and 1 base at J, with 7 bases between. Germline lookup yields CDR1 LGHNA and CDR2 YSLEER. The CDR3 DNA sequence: TGCGCCAGCAGCCAAGTTCTGGCGAACACTGAAGCTTTCTTT. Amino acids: CASSQVLANTEAFF.

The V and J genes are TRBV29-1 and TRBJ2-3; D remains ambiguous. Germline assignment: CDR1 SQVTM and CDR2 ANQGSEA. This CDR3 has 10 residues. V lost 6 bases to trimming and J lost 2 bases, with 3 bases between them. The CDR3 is CSVATDTQYF. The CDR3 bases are TGCAGCGTCGCCACAGATACGCAGTATTTT.